This T cell receptor beta chain derives from a study of T cell repertoires in urothelial bladder cancer. Study-level information: Of 11 to 13 resected lesions, a few were cT2 or greater. Study conclusions and caveats: Benign specimens had a median approximately 11% infiltrating lymphocyte percentage.

This CDR3 spans 16 amino acids. V gave up 0 bases and J gave up 2 bases, with 14 bases separating them. The germline CDR1 and CDR2 sequences are SGHRS and YFSETQ. TCRdb's table, derived via immunoSEQ multiplex PCR, lists solely in-frame clones and lacks some. The data hold thousands of clones, with around 58% observed a single time. Comments on this clone: Its matching antigen is unknown.

The source is a human donor with urothelial carcinoma. Sample: tumor-infiltrating cells from bladder cancer. The rearrangement uses TRBV5-1 and TRBJ1-2, with D perhaps matching TRBD1 (5 bases). In nucleotides, the CDR3 is TGCGCCAGCAGCTTGGGGGGCGTTCAAATCAACTATGGCTACACCTTC. Translated: CASSLGGVQINYGYTF.